This T cell receptor beta chain originates from a study of technical replicates of blood from several donors. The repertoire was sequenced with immunoSEQ multiplex PCR; TCRdb's copy has only in-frame clones and lacks some. The sample records roughly 100,000 clones, around 95% being singletons. This receptor was identified in a human donor in good health. The sequencing input was T cells isolated from PBMCs.

CDR3 residues: CASSVNRGYGYTF. DNA of the CDR3: TGTGCCAGCAGTGTGAACAGGGGCTATGGCTACACCTTC. J is TRBJ1-2 and V is TRBV2, with TRBD1 matching over 7 bases. The trim removed 4 bases at V and 4 bases at J, leaving 3 bases unmatched. CDR1 SNHLY and CDR2 FYNNEI come from the germline V gene. CDR3 length: 13 residues.